A single sample gave rise to the 23 T cell receptor beta chains below, sequenced in a study of blood T cell repertoires in COVID-19. TCRdb keeps only in-frame clones here, not all; method: immunoSEQ multiplex PCR. This table holds about 170,000 clones, 89% found once. Material for sequencing was PBMCs or T cells enriched from blood (not recorded which). Every receptor here comes from a woman younger than 30 who had recovered from COVID-19.

The rearrangement uses TRBV28 and TRBJ2-3, with TRBD2 identical over 7 bases. Trimming at V came to 2 bases and at J to 3 bases, leaving 14 bases not matched to a gene. The CDR3 loop spans 18 amino acids. From germline, CDR1 is MDHEN and CDR2 SYDVKM. The CDR3 is CASSLPISAGARTDTQYF. The CDR3 DNA is TGTGCCAGCAGTTTACCCATTAGTGCGGGAGCGAGGACAGATACGCAGTATTTT.

V and J are TRBV29-1 and TRBJ2-7, with 12 bases aligning to TRBD2. V lost 0 bases, J lost 3 bases, and 6 bases stayed unmatched. Germline values: CDR1 SQVTM, CDR2 ANQGSEA. The CDR3 loop spans 16 amino acids. The CDR3 loop is CSVEDPGLAGLYEQYF. CDR3 in DNA: TGCAGCGTTGAAGATCCGGGACTAGCGGGCCTCTACGAGCAGTACTTC.

The chain uses TRBV15 and TRBJ1-1, with D possibly being TRBD1 (6 bases). There are 12 residues in the CDR3. Germline-derived CDR1 and CDR2 are LNHNV and YYDKDF (reference sequence). V lost 3 bases and J lost 11, with 13 bases in between. CDR3 sequence reads: CATSRARGSAFF. CDR3 DNA: TGTGCCACCAGCAGGGCCAGGGGTAGTGCTTTCTTT.

V is TRBV19 and J is TRBJ2-3; 7 nucleotides line up with TRBD1. CDR1 LNHDA and CDR2 SQIVND come from the germline V gene (reference sequence). The CDR3 totals 15 residues. Unmatched junction bases numbered 10, after V lost 6 bases and J lost 4 bases. Here the CDR3 DNA reads TGTGCCAGTAGCGGTCATAGACAGGGCGCAGATACGCAGTATTTT. It specifies CASSGHRQGADTQYF.

The chain employs TRBV9 and TRBJ2-7; 9 nucleotides agree with TRBD2. Trimming cost V 4 bases and J 5 bases; bases outside gene matches: 10. CDR3 length: 15 residues. CDR1 is SGDLS and CDR2 is YYNGEE in the germline V gene. Here the CDR3 reads CASSPGSSGRDEQYF. The CDR3 DNA is TGTGCCAGCAGCCCGGGTAGTAGCGGGAGAGACGAGCAGTACTTC.

This rearrangement joins TRBV28 to TRBJ1-5; 9 nucleotides line up with TRBD1. The CDR3 loop spans 16 amino acids. The J segment lost 5 bases and the V segment lost 6 bases, leaving 11 bases of the junction unmatched. The germline V gene encodes CDR1 MDHEN and CDR2 SYDVKM. The CDR3 DNA follows: TGTGCCAGCAGGAGGACAGGGGTTAGGACGGATCAGCCCCAGCATTTT. It translates to CASRRTGVRTDQPQHF.

The rearrangement links TRBV6-5 to TRBJ2-7; the D gene is possibly TRBD2 (6 bases). Per the germline V gene, CDR1 is MNHEY and CDR2 is SVGAGI. This CDR3 has 13 amino acids. The V end was cut by 10 bases, the J end by 2 bases, with 15 bases between. CDR3 nucleotides: TGTGCCACCACCGGGACTTCTACCTACGAGCAGTACTTC. Encoded protein: CATTGTSTYEQYF.

The chain has TRBV27 and TRBJ2-7, with TRBD2 matching 9 bases. V dropped 5 bases and J dropped 4; count of bases not matched to a gene: 12. The CDR3 is 16 residues long. Germline V CDR1 and CDR2: MNHEY, SMNVEV (reference sequence). Written as DNA, the CDR3 is TGTGCCAGCAGTCTGATAGGTGTTAGCGGGAGTTACGAGCAGTACTTC. This sequence encodes CASSLIGVSGSYEQYF.

This clone appeared once. The J gene is TRBJ2-6, the V gene TRBV19; tentative D call: TRBD1 (6 bases). V lost 0 bases to trimming and J lost 3 bases, with 9 bases between them. The V gene's germline CDR1 is LNHDA and CDR2 SQIVND (reference sequence). The CDR3 totals 16 residues. Here the CDR3 reads CASSIDRGSGANVLTF. CDR3 DNA sequence: TGTGCCAGTAGTATAGACAGGGGTAGTGGGGCCAACGTCCTGACTTTC. The whole variable domain, remainder taken from reference TRBV19 and TRBJ2-6, is DGGITQSPKYLFRKEGQNVTLSCEQNLNHDAMYWYRQDPGQGLRLIYYSQIVNDFQKGDIAEGYSVSREKKESFPLTVTSAQKNPTAFYLCASSIDRGSGANVLTFGAGSRLTVL.

V usage is TRBV27 and J usage is TRBJ2-6; no clear D. The V gene lost 2 bases and the J gene lost 4 bases, with 15 bases spanning the gap. The CDR3 contains 17 residues. The germline gives CDR1 MNHEY, CDR2 SMNVEV (reference sequence). CDR3 residues: CASSLVQALPGANVLTF. DNA for the CDR3: TGTGCCAGCAGTTTAGTGCAAGCCCTGCCGGGGGCCAACGTCCTGACTTTC.

V is TRBV28 and J is TRBJ2-6; TRBD1 might be the D (5 bases). The CDR3 extends over 17 amino acids. V was clipped by 5 bases and J by 3 bases, with 17 bases between them. Germline lookup yields CDR1 MDHEN and CDR2 SYDVKM. CDR3 nucleotide sequence: TGTGCCAGCAGTGGACAATTGACTGTCGGTGGGGCCAACGTCCTGACTTTC. This translates into CASSGQLTVGGANVLTF.

The V and J genes are TRBV19 and TRBJ2-7, with TRBD2 matching over 8 bases. Germline CDR1 reads LNHDA; CDR2 reads SQIVND (reference sequence). V shed 5 bases, J shed 3 bases, and the junction held 3 bases outside the gene matches. The CDR3 runs 13 residues. CDR3 nucleotides: TGTGCCAGTAGTCCCGGGAGGGTCTACGAGCAGTACTTC. Its protein is CASSPGRVYEQYF.

V gene TRBV5-4 combines with J gene TRBJ2-1; 11 bases match TRBD2. The CDR3 spans 14 residues. CDR1 and CDR2 from the germline V gene are SGHNT and YYREEE (reference sequence). Trimming took 4 bases from V and 9 from J; bases not matched to a gene: 6. DNA of the CDR3: TGTGCCAGCAGCACAAACCTAGCGGGAGGTGAGCAGTTCTTC. Amino acid sequence: CASSTNLAGGEQFF.

The J gene is TRBJ2-1, the V gene TRBV27, with TRBD2 matching over 15 bases. The junction had 8 bases not matched to a gene; V was cut back by 6 bases and J by 8 bases. Germline CDR1 and CDR2: MNHEY and SMNVEV (reference sequence). The CDR3 contains 16 residues. CDR3 sequence (DNA): TGTGCCAGCAGCCCCCTAGGACTAGCGGGAGGGTATGAGCAGTTCTTC. This encodes CASSPLGLAGGYEQFF.

The chain is built from TRBV7-2 and TRBJ2-3; tentative D call: TRBD1 (6 bases). Germline CDR1 reads SGHTA; CDR2 reads FQGNSA. With 5 bases removed from V and 2 bases from J, the gap between germline ends came to 17 bases. This CDR3 is built from 16 residues. This CDR3 reads CASSPGGRGDTDTQYF. The CDR3, as DNA: TGTGCCAGCAGCCCGGGCGGCAGGGGAGACACAGATACGCAGTATTTT.

The rearrangement joins TRBV27 to TRBJ1-5; D is undetermined. The CDR3 runs 15 residues. Trimming took 6 bases from V and 5 from J, leaving 17 bases between them. Per germline, CDR1 MNHEY and CDR2 SMNVEV (reference sequence). As DNA, the CDR3 is TGTGCCAGCAGATCTGAAATTTCGGTGGATCAGCCCCAGCATTTT. The encoded protein is CASRSEISVDQPQHF.

In this sample, this clone turned up a few times. The V and J genes are TRBV6-4 and TRBJ2-3; TRBD2 aligns across 7 bases. Germline values: CDR1 MRHNA, CDR2 SNTAGT. The CDR3 is 16 amino acids. J lost 3 bases, V lost 6 bases, and 12 bases had no gene match. The DNA for the CDR3 is TGTGCCAGCAGCGCCGGGAGCGGGGCGGGAACAGATACGCAGTATTTT. Its translation: CASSAGSGAGTDTQYF.

The chain uses TRBV7-9 and TRBJ2-7; 10 bases map to TRBD2. Germline V lookup: CDR1 SEHNR, CDR2 FQNEAQ (reference sequence). There are 15 residues in the CDR3. V lost 7 bases and J lost 3; bases outside the gene matches: 9. The chain's CDR3 is CASIPLAGAIYEQYF. CDR3 DNA: TGTGCCAGCATCCCTCTAGCGGGAGCTATCTACGAGCAGTACTTC.

V and J are TRBV6-5 and TRBJ1-5, with D unclear. V lost 0 bases and J 5 bases, leaving 11 bases between the germline ends. The CDR3 has 15 residues. Germline CDR1 and CDR2: MNHEY and SVGAGI. The CDR3 bases are TGTGCCAGCAGTTACTCGGGCAGGAGGGATCAGCCCCAGCATTTT. It specifies CASSYSGRRDQPQHF.

The chain couples TRBV28 to TRBJ1-5; no clear D. Germline V CDR1 and CDR2: MDHEN, SYDVKM. This CDR3 contains 12 residues. Between the trimmed V and J ends, which lost 7 bases and 0 bases, there was a span of 4 bases. The CDR3 here is CASTSSNQPQHF. CDR3 coding DNA: TGTGCCAGCACGAGTAGCAATCAGCCCCAGCATTTT.

The genes are TRBV10-1 and TRBJ2-2; 12 bases agree with TRBD2. Germline-derived CDR1 and CDR2 are WNHNN and SYGVQD (reference sequence). V lost 8 bases to trimming and J lost 2 bases; unmatched junction nucleotides: 6. The CDR3 covers 16 residues. The CDR3 region has the DNA TGCGCCAGCGGGCGGACTAGCGGGGTAAACACCGGGGAGCTGTTTTTT. Protein: CASGRTSGVNTGELFF.

The chain has TRBV6-5 and TRBJ1-2; D is perhaps TRBD1 (5 bases). Germline CDR1 MNHEY, CDR2 SVGAGI. The length of the CDR3 is 14 residues. The germline V and J ends were trimmed by 6 bases and 5 bases, with 16 bases remaining between them. The CDR3 DNA sequence: TGTGCCAGCAGGGTGGCGGGGGGTACTTATGGCTACACCTTC. It specifies CASRVAGGTYGYTF.

The chain recombines TRBV5-1 with TRBJ2-7, with D possibly TRBD2 on 6 matching bases. The V and J ends lost 9 bases and 0 bases respectively, with 31 bases between them. Germline V CDR1 and CDR2: SGHRS, YFSETQ. The CDR3 is 19 amino acids. This chain's CDR3 is CATSPGRGSGSGDSYEQYF. CDR3 DNA: TGCGCCACCTCTCCCGGTCGGGGGTCTGGGTCGGGAGACTCCTACGAGCAGTACTTC.